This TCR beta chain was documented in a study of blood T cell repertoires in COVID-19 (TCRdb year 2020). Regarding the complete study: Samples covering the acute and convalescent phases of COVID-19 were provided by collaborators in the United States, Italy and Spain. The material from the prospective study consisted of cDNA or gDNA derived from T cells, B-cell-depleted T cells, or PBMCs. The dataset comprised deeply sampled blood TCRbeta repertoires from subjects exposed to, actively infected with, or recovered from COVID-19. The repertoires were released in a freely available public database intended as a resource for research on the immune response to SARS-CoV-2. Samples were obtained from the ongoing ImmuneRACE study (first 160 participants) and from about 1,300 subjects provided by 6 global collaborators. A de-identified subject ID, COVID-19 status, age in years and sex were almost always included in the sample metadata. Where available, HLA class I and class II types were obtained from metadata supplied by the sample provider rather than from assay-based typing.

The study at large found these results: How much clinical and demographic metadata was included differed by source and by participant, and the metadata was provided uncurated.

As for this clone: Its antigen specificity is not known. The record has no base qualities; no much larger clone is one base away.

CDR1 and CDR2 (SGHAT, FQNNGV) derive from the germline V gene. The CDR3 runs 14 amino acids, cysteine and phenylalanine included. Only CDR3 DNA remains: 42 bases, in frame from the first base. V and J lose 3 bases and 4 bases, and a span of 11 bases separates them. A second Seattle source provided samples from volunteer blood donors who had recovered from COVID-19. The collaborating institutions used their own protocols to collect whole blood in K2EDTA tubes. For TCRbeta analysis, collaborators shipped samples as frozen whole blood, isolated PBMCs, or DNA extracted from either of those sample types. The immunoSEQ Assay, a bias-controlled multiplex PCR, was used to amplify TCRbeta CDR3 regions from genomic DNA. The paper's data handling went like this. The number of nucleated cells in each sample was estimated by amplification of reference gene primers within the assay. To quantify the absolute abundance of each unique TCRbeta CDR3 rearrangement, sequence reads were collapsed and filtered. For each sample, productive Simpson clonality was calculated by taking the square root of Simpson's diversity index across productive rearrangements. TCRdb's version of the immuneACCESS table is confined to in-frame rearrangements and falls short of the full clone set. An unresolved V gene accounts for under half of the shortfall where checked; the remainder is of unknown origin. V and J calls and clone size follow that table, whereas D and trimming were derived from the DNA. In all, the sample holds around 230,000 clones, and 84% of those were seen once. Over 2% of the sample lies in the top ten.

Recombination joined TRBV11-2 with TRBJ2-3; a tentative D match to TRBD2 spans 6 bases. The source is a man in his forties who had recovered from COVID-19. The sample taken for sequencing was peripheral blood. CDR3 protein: CASSLVSGSDTQYF. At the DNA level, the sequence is TGTGCCAGCAGCTTGGTGAGCGGGTCAGATACGCAGTATTTT.